This T cell receptor (beta chain) was profiled in a study of T-cell reconstitution after alpha-beta-depleted transplantation in children. Construction of the TCRbeta library involved unique molecular identifiers. TCRdb independently ran MiXCR on the PCR reads; one entry per CDR3 protein. The sample carries approximately 250,000 distinct CDR3 sequences, approximately 9.7% recorded once. V was trimmed by 6 bases and J by 0 bases, leaving 11 bases between them. CDR3 length: 14 amino acids. Germline-derived CDR1 and CDR2 are DFQATT and SNEGSKA (reference sequence). This chain uses TRBV20-1 with TRBJ1-4; D unclear. Sequencing used PBMCs from the stem cell graft donor, obtained from the stem cell graft. The receptor was isolated from a human donor who donated a stem cell graft to a child with SCID. The CDR3 DNA reads as TGCAGTGCCAGGAAGGTTGCAACTAATGAAAAACTGTTTTTT. Translated, it gives CSARKVATNEKLFF.